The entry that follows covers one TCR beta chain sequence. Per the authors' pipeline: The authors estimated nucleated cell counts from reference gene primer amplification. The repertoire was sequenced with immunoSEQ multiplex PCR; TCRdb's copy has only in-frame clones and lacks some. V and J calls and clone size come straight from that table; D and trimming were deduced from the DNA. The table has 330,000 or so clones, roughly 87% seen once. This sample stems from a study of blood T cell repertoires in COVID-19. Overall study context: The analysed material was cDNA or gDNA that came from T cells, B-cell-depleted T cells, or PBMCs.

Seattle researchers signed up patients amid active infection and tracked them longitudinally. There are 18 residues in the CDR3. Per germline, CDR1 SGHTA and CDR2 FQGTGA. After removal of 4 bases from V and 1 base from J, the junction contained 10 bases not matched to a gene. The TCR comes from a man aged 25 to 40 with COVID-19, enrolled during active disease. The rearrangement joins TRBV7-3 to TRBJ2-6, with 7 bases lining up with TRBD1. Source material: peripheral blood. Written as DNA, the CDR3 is TGTGCCAGCAGCTCCCGGGACAGCAGGCAATCTGGGGCCAACGTCCTGACTTTC. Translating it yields CASSSRDSRQSGANVLTF.